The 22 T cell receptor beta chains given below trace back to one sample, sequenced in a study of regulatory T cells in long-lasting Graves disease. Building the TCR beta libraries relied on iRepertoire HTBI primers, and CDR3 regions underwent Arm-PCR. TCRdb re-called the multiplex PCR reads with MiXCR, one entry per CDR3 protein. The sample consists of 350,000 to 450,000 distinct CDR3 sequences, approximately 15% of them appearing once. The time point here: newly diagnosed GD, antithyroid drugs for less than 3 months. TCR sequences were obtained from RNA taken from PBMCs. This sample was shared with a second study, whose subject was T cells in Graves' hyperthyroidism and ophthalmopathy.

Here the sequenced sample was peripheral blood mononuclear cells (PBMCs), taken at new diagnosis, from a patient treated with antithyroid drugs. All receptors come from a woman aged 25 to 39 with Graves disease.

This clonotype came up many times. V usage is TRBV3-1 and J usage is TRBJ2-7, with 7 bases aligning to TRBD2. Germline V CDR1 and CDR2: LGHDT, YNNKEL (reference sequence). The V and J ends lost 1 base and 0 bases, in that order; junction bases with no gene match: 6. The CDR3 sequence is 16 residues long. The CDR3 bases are TGTGCCAGCAGCCAAGTGTCAGCGGGGTTCTCCTACGAGCAGTACTTC. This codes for CASSQVSAGFSYEQYF.

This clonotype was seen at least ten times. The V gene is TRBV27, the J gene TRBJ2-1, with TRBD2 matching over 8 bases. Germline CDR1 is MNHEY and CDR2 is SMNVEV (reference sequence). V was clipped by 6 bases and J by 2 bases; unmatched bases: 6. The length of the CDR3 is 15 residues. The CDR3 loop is CASSGTSGPYNEQFF. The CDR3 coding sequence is TGTGCCAGCAGCGGAACTAGCGGCCCCTACAATGAGCAGTTCTTC.

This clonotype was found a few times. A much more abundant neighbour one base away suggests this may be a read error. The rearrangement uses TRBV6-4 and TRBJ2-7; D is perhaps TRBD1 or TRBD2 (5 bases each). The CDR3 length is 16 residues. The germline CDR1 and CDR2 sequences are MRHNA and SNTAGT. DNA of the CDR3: TGTGCCAGCAGGCAGGGCGCCTTTGGGGGAACCTACGAGCAGTGCTTC. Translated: CASRQGAFGGTYEQCF.

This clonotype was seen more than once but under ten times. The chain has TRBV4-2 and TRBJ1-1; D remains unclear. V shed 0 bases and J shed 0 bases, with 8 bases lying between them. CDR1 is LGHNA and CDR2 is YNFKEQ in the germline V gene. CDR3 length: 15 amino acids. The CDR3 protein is CASSQDSQMNTEAFF. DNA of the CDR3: TGTGCCAGCAGCCAAGATTCGCAGATGAACACTGAAGCTTTCTTT.

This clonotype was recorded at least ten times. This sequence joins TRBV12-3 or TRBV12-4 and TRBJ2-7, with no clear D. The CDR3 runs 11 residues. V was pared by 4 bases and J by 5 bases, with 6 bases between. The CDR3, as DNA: TGTGCCAGCAGTTCCACACACGAGCAGTACTTC. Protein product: CASSSTHEQYF.

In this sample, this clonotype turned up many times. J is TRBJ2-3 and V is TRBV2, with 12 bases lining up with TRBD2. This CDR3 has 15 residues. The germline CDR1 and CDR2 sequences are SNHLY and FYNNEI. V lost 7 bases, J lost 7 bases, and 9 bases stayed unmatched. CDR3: CASKRTSGIGNTQYF. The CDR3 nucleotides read TGTGCCAGCAAGAGGACTAGCGGGATCGGGAATACGCAGTATTTT.

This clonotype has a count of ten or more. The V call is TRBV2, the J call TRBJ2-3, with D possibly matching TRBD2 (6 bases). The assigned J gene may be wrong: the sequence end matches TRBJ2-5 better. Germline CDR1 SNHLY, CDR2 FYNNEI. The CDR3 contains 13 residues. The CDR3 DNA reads TGTGCCAGCAGTAGCGACCACGGGGGGACCCAGTACTTC. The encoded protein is CASSSDHGGTQYF.

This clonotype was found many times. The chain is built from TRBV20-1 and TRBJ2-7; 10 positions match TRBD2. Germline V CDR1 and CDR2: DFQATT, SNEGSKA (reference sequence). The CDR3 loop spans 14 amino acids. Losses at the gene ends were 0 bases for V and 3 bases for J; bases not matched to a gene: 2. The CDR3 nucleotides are TGCAGTGCTAGAGATGGGACTAGCGTCTACGAGCAGTACTTC. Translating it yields CSARDGTSVYEQYF.

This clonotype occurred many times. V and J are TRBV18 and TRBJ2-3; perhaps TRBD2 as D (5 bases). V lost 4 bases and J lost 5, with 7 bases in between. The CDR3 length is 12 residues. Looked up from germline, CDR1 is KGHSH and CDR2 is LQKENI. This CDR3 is CASSREGDTQYF. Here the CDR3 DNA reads TGTGCCAGCTCACGTGAGGGAGATACGCAGTATTTT.

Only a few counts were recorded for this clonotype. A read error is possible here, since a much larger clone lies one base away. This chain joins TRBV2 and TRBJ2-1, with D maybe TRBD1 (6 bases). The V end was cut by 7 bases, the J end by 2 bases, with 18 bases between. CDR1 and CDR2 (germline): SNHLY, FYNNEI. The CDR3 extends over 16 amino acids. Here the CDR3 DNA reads TGTGCCAGCACCTCGTGGGGGCCCATTCCCTACAATGAGCAGTTCTTC. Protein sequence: CASTSWGPIPYNEQFF.

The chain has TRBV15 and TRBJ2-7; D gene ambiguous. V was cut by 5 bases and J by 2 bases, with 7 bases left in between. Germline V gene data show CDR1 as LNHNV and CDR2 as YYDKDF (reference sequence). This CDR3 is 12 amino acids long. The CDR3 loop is CATSVSPYEQYF. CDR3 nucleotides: TGTGCCACCAGCGTCAGCCCCTACGAGCAGTACTTC.

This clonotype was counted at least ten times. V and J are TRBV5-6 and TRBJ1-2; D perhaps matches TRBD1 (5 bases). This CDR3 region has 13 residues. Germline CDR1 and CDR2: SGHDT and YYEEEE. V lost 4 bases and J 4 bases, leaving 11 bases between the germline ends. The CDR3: CASSPGGIYGYTF. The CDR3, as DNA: TGTGCCAGCAGCCCGGGGGGTATCTATGGCTACACCTTC.

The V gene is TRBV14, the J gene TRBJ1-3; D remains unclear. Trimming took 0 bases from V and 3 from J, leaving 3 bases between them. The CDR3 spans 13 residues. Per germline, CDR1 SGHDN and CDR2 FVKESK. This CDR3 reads CASSQDIGNTIYF. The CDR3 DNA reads TGTGCCAGCAGCCAAGACATTGGAAACACCATATATTTT.

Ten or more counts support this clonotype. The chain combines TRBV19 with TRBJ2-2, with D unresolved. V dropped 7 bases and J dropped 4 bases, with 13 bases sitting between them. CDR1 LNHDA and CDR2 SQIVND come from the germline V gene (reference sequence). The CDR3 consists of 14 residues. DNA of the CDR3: TGTGCCAGTACCATCCAGGTCGGCACCGGGGAGCTGTTTTTT. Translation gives CASTIQVGTGELFF.

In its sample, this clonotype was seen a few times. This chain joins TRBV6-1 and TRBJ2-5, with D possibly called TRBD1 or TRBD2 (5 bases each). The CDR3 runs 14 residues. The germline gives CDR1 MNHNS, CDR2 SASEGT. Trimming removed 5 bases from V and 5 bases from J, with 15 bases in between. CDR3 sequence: CASSPGRGPETQYF. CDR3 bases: TGTGCCAGCAGTCCCGGACGGGGCCCGGAGACCCAGTACTTC.

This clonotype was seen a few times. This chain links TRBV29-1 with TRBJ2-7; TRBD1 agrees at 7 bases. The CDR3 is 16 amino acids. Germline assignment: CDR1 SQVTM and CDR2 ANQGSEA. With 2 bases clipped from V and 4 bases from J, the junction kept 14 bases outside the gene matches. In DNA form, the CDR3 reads TGCAGCGTTGAAATACCGGGACAGCATACGGAGTACGAGCAGTACTTC. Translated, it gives CSVEIPGQHTEYEQYF.

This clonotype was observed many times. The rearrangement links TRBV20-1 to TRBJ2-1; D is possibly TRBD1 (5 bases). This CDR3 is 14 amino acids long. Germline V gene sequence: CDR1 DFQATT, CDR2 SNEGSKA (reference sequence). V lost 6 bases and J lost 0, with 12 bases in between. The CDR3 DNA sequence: TGCAGTGCACAGGATGGGGTCTCCTACAATGAGCAGTTCTTC. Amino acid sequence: CSAQDGVSYNEQFF.

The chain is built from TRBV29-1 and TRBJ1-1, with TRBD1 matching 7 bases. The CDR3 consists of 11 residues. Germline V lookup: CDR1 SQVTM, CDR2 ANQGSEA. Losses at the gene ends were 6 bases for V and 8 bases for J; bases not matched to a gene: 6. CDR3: CSVTRGKEAFF. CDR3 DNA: TGCAGCGTAACCAGGGGGAAGGAAGCTTTCTTT.

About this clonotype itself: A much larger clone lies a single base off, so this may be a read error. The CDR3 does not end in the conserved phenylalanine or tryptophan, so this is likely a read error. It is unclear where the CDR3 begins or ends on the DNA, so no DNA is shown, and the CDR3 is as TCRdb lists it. CDR3 sequence: CSVELRGDGYY. The V and J genes are TRBV29-1 and TRBJ2-5; TRBD1, the table's D call, lacks a check against the DNA. Germline V gene lookup returns CDR1 SQVTM and CDR2 ANQGSEA. The CDR3 is 11 amino acids in total, end residues counted.

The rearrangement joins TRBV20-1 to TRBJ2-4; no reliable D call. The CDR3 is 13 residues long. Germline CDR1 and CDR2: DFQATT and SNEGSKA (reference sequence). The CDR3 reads CSLGVLALNIQYF. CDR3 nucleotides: TGCAGCCTTGGGGTACTGGCCCTAAACATTCAGTACTTC.

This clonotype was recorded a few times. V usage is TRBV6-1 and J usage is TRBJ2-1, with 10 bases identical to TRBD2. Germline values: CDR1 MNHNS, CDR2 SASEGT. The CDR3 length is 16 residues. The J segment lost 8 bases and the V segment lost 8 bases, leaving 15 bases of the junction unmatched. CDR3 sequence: CASFPVSGRARDEQFF. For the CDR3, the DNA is TGTGCCAGCTTCCCTGTGAGCGGGAGGGCTAGGGATGAGCAGTTCTTC.

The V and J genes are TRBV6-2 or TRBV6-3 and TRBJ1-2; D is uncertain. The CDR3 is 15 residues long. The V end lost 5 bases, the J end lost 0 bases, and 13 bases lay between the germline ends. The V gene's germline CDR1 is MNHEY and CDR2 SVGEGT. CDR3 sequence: CASSEFQATNYGYTF. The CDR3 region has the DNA TGTGCCAGCAGTGAATTCCAGGCGACTAACTATGGCTACACCTTC.